This entry lists 18 T cell receptor beta chains sequenced from one sample in a study of T cell repertoires in cytomegalovirus infection. Their target antigens are unknown. TCRdb itself ran the reads through MiXCR, one entry per CDR3 protein. There are fewer than 130,000 distinct CDR3 sequences in the sample; less than 55% occur only once, and about two thirds lies in the top ten. This sample comprised CD8+ T cells from cultured PBMCs, obtained from culture after CMV antigen stimulation. Every receptor here comes from a human donor in good health (CMV status not recorded). Some clones in this sample may be carry-over from other donors' samples.

The CDR3 spells CASSELPGPYNSPLHF. DNA for the CDR3: TGTGCCAGCAGTGAATTACCGGGTCCCTATAATTCACCCCTCCACTTT. This chain joins TRBV6-5 and TRBJ1-6; no clear D. The CDR3 has 16 amino acids. From germline, CDR1 is MNHEY and CDR2 SVGAGI. V was cut by 5 bases and J by 2 bases, with 13 bases left in between.

V and J are TRBV6-5 and TRBJ1-1; 7 nucleotides agree with TRBD1. With 3 bases clipped from V and 1 base from J, the junction kept 2 bases outside the gene matches. The germline gives CDR1 MNHEY, CDR2 SVGAGI. The CDR3 runs 14 residues. CDR3 nucleotides: TGTGCCAGCAGTTATAACAGGGGGAACACTGAAGCTTTCTTT. This codes for CASSYNRGNTEAFF.

The table lists this clonotype with a few counts. The chain combines TRBV4-1 with TRBJ2-3; maybe TRBD2 (6 bases). This CDR3 has 15 residues. Germline values: CDR1 MGHRA, CDR2 YSYEKL. V shed 4 bases and J shed 6 bases, with 17 bases lying between them. CDR3 in amino acids: CASSLTPGAADTQYF. The CDR3 region has the DNA TGCGCCAGCAGCCTTACTCCGGGAGCAGCGGATACGCAGTATTTT.

This clonotype was detected many times. CDR3 in amino acids: CASSLEAREKLFF. The CDR3 coding sequence is TGTGCCAGCAGCTTAGAAGCGAGGGAAAAACTGTTTTTT. This rearrangement joins TRBV7-8 to TRBJ1-4; no clear D. The CDR3 consists of 13 residues. Germline values: CDR1 SGHVS, CDR2 FQNEAQ. V was trimmed by 1 base and J by 8 bases, leaving 8 bases between them. Complete variable domain (other parts from reference TRBV7-8 and TRBJ1-4): GAGVSQSPRYKVAKRGQDVALRCDPISGHVSLFWYQQALGQGPEFLTYFQNEAQLDKSGLPSDRFFAERPEGSVSTLKIQRTQQEDSAVYLCASSLEAREKLFFGSGTQLSVL.

This clonotype has just a few counts. V is TRBV7-8 and J is TRBJ2-1, with TRBD2 as a possible D gene (5 bases). Germline loops: CDR1 SGHVS, CDR2 FQNEAQ. V dropped 6 bases and J dropped 7 bases, with 13 bases sitting between them. The CDR3 spans 13 residues. The CDR3 nucleotides are TGTGCCAGCAGTATAATTACGGGGAATGAGCAGTTCTTC. Amino acids: CASSIITGNEQFF.

The rearrangement uses TRBV29-1 and TRBJ2-2; possibly TRBD2 for D (6 bases). CDR3 length: 15 amino acids. V was shortened by 5 bases and J by 7 bases, with 20 bases between the two germline ends. Germline V gene data show CDR1 as SQVTM and CDR2 as ANQGSEA. CDR3 DNA: TGCAGCGTTCTGATACCGGAACCTAGCGTCGGGGAGCTGTTTTTT. It codes for CSVLIPEPSVGELFF.

J is TRBJ2-7 and V is TRBV7-9, with D possibly TRBD2 on 5 matching bases. Trimming removed 7 bases from V and 9 bases from J, with 16 bases in between. This CDR3 has 12 residues. Germline V CDR1 and CDR2: SEHNR, FQNEAQ (reference sequence). Here the CDR3 DNA reads TGTGCCAGCAACCTCGCGGGTGGAGTGCAGTACTTC. Residues: CASNLAGGVQYF.

This clonotype occurred a few times. V is TRBV5-8 and J is TRBJ1-6; TRBD1 matches 10 bases. V lost 3 bases to trimming and J lost 8 bases; unmatched junction nucleotides: 2. The CDR3 sequence is 14 residues long. The germline CDR1 and CDR2 sequences are SGHTS and YDEGEE. CDR3 sequence reads: CASSSGQGDSPLHF. CDR3 in DNA: TGTGCCAGCAGCTCTGGACAGGGGGATTCACCCCTCCACTTT.

The V gene is TRBV6-6, the J gene TRBJ2-5, with a weak D call TRBD2 (6 bases). Per germline, CDR1 MNHNY and CDR2 SVGAGI (reference sequence). The CDR3 is made up of 13 amino acids. The V and J ends lost 7 bases and 2 bases respectively, with 11 bases between them. The CDR3 bases are TGTGCCAGCACACCGGGACTTCAAGAGACCCAGTACTTC. It is translated as CASTPGLQETQYF.

V gene TRBV12-3 or TRBV12-4 combines with J gene TRBJ2-1; the D gene is possibly TRBD2 (6 bases). Trimming took off 6 bases at V and 3 bases at J, with 15 bases between the two ends. This CDR3 contains 15 residues. The CDR3 region has the DNA TGTGCCAGCAGGGATCCGGGACTCCTCTACAATGAGCAGTTCTTC. Translation: CASRDPGLLYNEQFF.

A remark on this clonotype: The junction differs from germline at one of its ends, possibly a read error. The genes are TRBV7-2 and TRBJ2-7; D might be TRBD2 (5 bases). Germline V gene data show CDR1 as SGHTA and CDR2 as FQGNSA. The CDR3 totals 12 residues. CDR3 nucleotides: TGTGCCAGCAGTTTAGGGAGAGGCTACCAGTACTTC. Amino acids: CASSLGRGYQYF.

The chain recombines TRBV28 with TRBJ2-3, with D possibly called TRBD1 or TRBD2 (5 bases each). Germline-derived CDR1 and CDR2 are MDHEN and SYDVKM. The V end lost 6 bases, the J end lost 4 bases, and 14 bases lay between the germline ends. The CDR3 runs to 14 residues. The CDR3 bases are TGTGCCAGCAGCCTCCGGGACGCTGCAGATACGCAGTATTTT. Its translation: CASSLRDAADTQYF.

V usage is TRBV12-3 or TRBV12-4 and J usage is TRBJ1-3; a weak D match, TRBD1 (5 bases). V gave up 6 bases and J gave up 4 bases, with 22 bases separating them. This CDR3 has 17 residues. The CDR3 DNA follows: TGTGCCAGCAGGACACGGGACGCCTTAGGCTGGGGAAACACCATATATTTT. As protein: CASRTRDALGWGNTIYF.

This clonotype was detected a few times. The chain uses TRBV5-8 and TRBJ1-1; 9 bases align to TRBD1. The ends lost 4 bases at V and 7 bases at J; junction bases unmatched: 5. This CDR3 has 13 amino acids. Germline V gene data show CDR1 as SGHTS and CDR2 as YDEGEE. CDR3 nucleotide sequence: TGTGCCAGCAGCGAGGACAGGGGAGGTGAAGCTTTCTTT. This gives the protein CASSEDRGGEAFF.

This clonotype was detected only a few times. The chain uses TRBV14 and TRBJ2-3; no reliable D call. The CDR3 runs 16 residues. Germline V gene sequence: CDR1 SGHDN, CDR2 FVKESK. Deletions cut 3 bases from V and 5 bases from J, with 18 bases between. CDR3 protein: CASSQADSLPRDTQYF. The DNA of the CDR3 is TGTGCCAGCAGCCAGGCTGACTCATTACCTAGAGATACGCAGTATTTT. Full variable domain (rest looked up from reference TRBV14 and TRBJ2-3): EAGVTQFPSHSVIEKGQTVTLRCDPISGHDNLYWYRRVMGKEIKFLLHFVKESKQDESGMPNNRFLAERTGGTYSTLKVQPAELEDSGVYFCASSQADSLPRDTQYFGPGTRLTVL.

The rearrangement uses TRBV7-8 and TRBJ1-2; D gene uncertain. Germline loops: CDR1 SGHVS, CDR2 FQNEAQ. The CDR3 spans 12 residues. Between the trimmed V and J ends, which lost 1 base and 4 bases, there was a span of 4 bases. This CDR3 is CASSLESYGYTF. The CDR3 DNA follows: TGTGCCAGCAGCTTAGAATCCTATGGCTACACCTTC. Using reference TRBV7-8 and TRBJ1-2 for the parts outside the CDR3, the full variable domain is GAGVSQSPRYKVAKRGQDVALRCDPISGHVSLFWYQQALGQGPEFLTYFQNEAQLDKSGLPSDRFFAERPEGSVSTLKIQRTQQEDSAVYLCASSLESYGYTFGSGTRLTVV.

The V gene is TRBV15, the J gene TRBJ2-1; tentative D call: TRBD2 (6 bases). The V gene lost 3 bases and the J gene lost 7 bases, with 16 bases spanning the gap. The CDR3 loop spans 15 amino acids. The V gene's germline CDR1 is LNHNV and CDR2 YYDKDF (reference sequence). CDR3 nucleotide sequence: TGTGCCACCAGCAGCCTTAGCGGTATATTTAATGAGCAGTTCTTC. It is translated as CATSSLSGIFNEQFF.

This chain links TRBV28 with TRBJ2-2; D is perhaps TRBD1 (6 bases). V dropped 5 bases and J dropped 1 base, with 14 bases sitting between them. This CDR3 has 16 residues. Germline V gives CDR1 MDHEN, CDR2 SYDVKM. The CDR3: CASSPLQGLNTGELFF. The CDR3 region has the DNA TGTGCCAGCAGTCCATTACAGGGATTGAACACCGGGGAGCTGTTTTTT.